Each of the 25 T cell receptor beta chains below was sequenced from the same sample in a study of blood T cell repertoires in COVID-19. The protocol was immunoSEQ multiplex PCR, while the TCRdb copy is restricted to in-frame clones and leaves out a portion. The sample contains under 150,000 clones, roughly nine tenths of which appear only once. The specimen sequenced was peripheral blood. The receptors here all came from a woman aged 60-70 years with active COVID-19.

In its sample, this clone was seen once. This sequence joins TRBV4-3 and TRBJ2-7; D not resolved. This CDR3 spans 16 amino acids. The germline V and J ends were trimmed by 1 base and 3 bases, with 16 bases remaining between them. Germline-derived CDR1 and CDR2 are LGHNA and YSLEER. The CDR3 DNA sequence: TGCGCCAGCAGCCAAGGATGGCAAGATGCCAGCTACGAGCAGTACTTC. Protein: CASSQGWQDASYEQYF.

This clone was seen more than once but under ten times. The rearrangement uses TRBV27 and TRBJ2-7; unclear D gene. CDR3 size: 13 residues. The germline gives CDR1 MNHEY, CDR2 SMNVEV (reference sequence). V lost 6 bases to trimming and J lost 2 bases, with 11 bases between them. CDR3 bases: TGTGCCAGCAGCGCCTTAGAGGCCTACGAGCAGTACTTC. This translates into CASSALEAYEQYF.

This rearrangement joins TRBV3-1 (or the pseudogene TRBV3-2) to TRBJ2-5; TRBD2 matches 9 bases. Germline V gives CDR1 LGHDT, CDR2 YNNKEL (reference sequence). The CDR3 has 16 residues. V trimming: 2 bases; J trimming: 4 bases; junction bases outside the gene matches: 8. The CDR3 is CASSQHRLAGRETQYF. The CDR3, as DNA: TGTGCCAGCAGCCAACACCGCCTAGCGGGACGAGAGACCCAGTACTTC.

The chain is built from TRBV7-9 and TRBJ1-5; 12 bases fit TRBD1. Germline values: CDR1 SEHNR, CDR2 FQNEAQ (reference sequence). The CDR3 is 15 residues long. With V trimmed by 6 bases and J by 6 bases, 6 bases remained unmatched. For the CDR3, the DNA is TGTGCCAGCAGTTCCGGGACAGGGGGCGGTCAGCCCCAGCATTTT. It yields the protein CASSSGTGGGQPQHF.

This chain uses TRBV7-9 with TRBJ2-2, with 7 bases fitting TRBD1. The CDR3 contains 14 residues. Germline V gives CDR1 SEHNR, CDR2 FQNEAQ (reference sequence). The trim removed 7 bases at V and 1 base at J, leaving 3 bases unmatched. Here the CDR3 reads CASNDRVNTGELFF. As DNA, the CDR3 is TGTGCCAGCAACGACAGGGTGAACACCGGGGAGCTGTTTTTT.

J is TRBJ1-5 and V is TRBV21-1; the table calls TRBD1, which could not be checked here. TRBV21-1 is an annotated pseudogene. The CDR3 totals 15 residues. CDR3 in DNA: TGTGCCAGCAGTGCGCAGGGGGTCGGGAGTCAGCCCCAGCATTTT. Translating gives CASSAQGVGSQPQHF.

This sequence joins TRBV7-9 and TRBJ2-3; TRBD1 aligns across 8 bases. The germline CDR1 and CDR2 sequences are SEHNR and FQNEAQ (reference sequence). CDR3 size: 16 residues. Unmatched junction bases numbered 7, after V lost 1 base and J lost 4 bases. The CDR3 here is CASSLGWTGNADTQYF. The CDR3 DNA follows: TGTGCCAGCAGCTTAGGTTGGACAGGGAATGCAGATACGCAGTATTTT. The whole variable domain, remainder taken from reference TRBV7-9 and TRBJ2-3, is DTGVSQNPRHKITKRGQNVTFRCDPISEHNRLYWYRQTLGQGPEFLTYFQNEAQLEKSRLLSDRFSAERPKGSFSTLEIQRTEQGDSAMYLCASSLGWTGNADTQYFGPGTRLTVL.

V is TRBV4-3 and J is TRBJ2-7; a possible D gene is TRBD2 (5 bases). The V gene's germline CDR1 is LGHNA and CDR2 YSLEER. The CDR3 contains 16 residues. V lost 0 bases and J 0 bases, leaving 12 bases between the germline ends. The CDR3 loop reads CASSQDFGVSSYEQYF. As DNA, the CDR3 is TGCGCCAGCAGCCAAGATTTCGGGGTGAGCTCCTACGAGCAGTACTTC.

About this clone: This is likely a read error, given that the CDR3 carries no conserved phenylalanine or tryptophan at its end. J is TRBJ1-6 and V is TRBV7-2; tentatively, D is TRBD1 (6 bases). Germline V gives CDR1 SGHTA, CDR2 FQGNSA. The ends were cut back, 2 bases at V and 10 bases at J, with 12 bases in the middle. CDR3 length: 14 amino acids. As DNA, the CDR3 is TGTGCCAGCAGCTTACCCATACAGGGATCACCCCTCCACCTT. Translated, it gives CASSLPIQGSPLHL.

The chain carries TRBV10-3 and TRBJ1-5; D is possibly TRBD1 (6 bases). Germline lookup yields CDR1 ENHRY and CDR2 SYGVKD. V lost 5 bases and J 3 bases, leaving 17 bases between the germline ends. The CDR3 runs to 16 residues. CDR3 protein: CAISMGGAVDNQPQHF. DNA for the CDR3: TGTGCCATCAGTATGGGGGGGGCGGTTGACAATCAGCCCCAGCATTTT.

In nucleotides, the CDR3 is TGTGCCAGCAGCTCGAGCGGGACAATCTACGAGCAGTACTTC. This sequence encodes CASSSSGTIYEQYF. The chain carries TRBV7-2 and TRBJ2-7; the D gene is possibly TRBD2 (7 bases). This CDR3 is 14 amino acids long. Trimming stripped 4 bases from V and 3 bases from J, with 13 bases between. Germline V lookup: CDR1 SGHTA, CDR2 FQGNSA.

The chain has TRBV28 and TRBJ2-3, with 14 nucleotides matching TRBD2. Germline assignment: CDR1 MDHEN and CDR2 SYDVKM. J gave up 5 bases and V 3 bases, and 7 bases lay outside the gene matches. This CDR3 contains 17 residues. The CDR3 nucleotides read TGTGCCAGCAGTTTCGTACCGGGACTAGCGGGAGTAGATACGCAGTATTTT. It translates to CASSFVPGLAGVDTQYF.

This chain joins TRBV28 and TRBJ2-7, with a possible D match to TRBD1 (5 bases). The CDR3 sequence is 12 residues long. Germline V gene sequence: CDR1 MDHEN, CDR2 SYDVKM. Deletions cut 7 bases from V and 6 bases from J, with 13 bases between. The CDR3 nucleotides are TGTGCCAGCACCAACAGGCCCCTCGAGCAGTACTTC. Its translation: CASTNRPLEQYF.

The J gene is TRBJ2-1, the V gene TRBV14; D might be TRBD2 (5 bases). This CDR3 is 16 amino acids long. Germline assignment: CDR1 SGHDN and CDR2 FVKESK. Trimming stripped 3 bases from V and 3 bases from J, with 15 bases between. CDR3 bases: TGTGCCAGCAGCCACGGCCAAACCGGGGTCTACAATGAGCAGTTCTTC. The encoded protein is CASSHGQTGVYNEQFF.

This clone was picked up a small number of times. The chain combines TRBV4-1 with TRBJ1-5, with TRBD1 matching 7 bases. The junction had 8 bases not matched to a gene; V was cut back by 1 base and J by 8 bases. The CDR3 is 15 amino acids. Germline CDR1 reads MGHRA; CDR2 reads YSYEKL. The CDR3 bases are TGCGCCAGCAGCCAAGTAAACACAGGGGACGAGCCCCAGCATTTT. Translating gives CASSQVNTGDEPQHF.

The chain couples TRBV18 to TRBJ2-7; 8 nucleotides match TRBD2. This CDR3 contains 14 residues. After removal of 0 bases from V and 3 bases from J, the junction contained 1 base not matched to a gene. Germline lookup yields CDR1 KGHSH and CDR2 LQKENI. Here the CDR3 DNA reads TGTGCCAGCTCACCACCGGGACTAGTCTACGAGCAGTACTTC. Protein: CASSPPGLVYEQYF.

The chain's CDR3 is CASGQGAYDGETQYF. CDR3 bases: TGTGCTAGTGGACAGGGGGCGTATGATGGGGAGACCCAGTACTTC. V is TRBV12-5 and J is TRBJ2-5; TRBD1 agrees at 9 bases. The CDR3 has 15 amino acids. Germline CDR1 LGHNT, CDR2 FRNRAP. With V trimmed by 6 bases and J by 5 bases, 10 bases remained unmatched.

This chain joins TRBV4-2 and TRBJ2-1, with 14 bases identical to TRBD2. The CDR3 runs 17 residues. CDR1 LGHNA and CDR2 YNFKEQ come from the germline V gene. The junction had 3 bases not matched to a gene; V was cut back by 1 base and J by 4 bases. The CDR3 region is CASSQGGLAGDYNEQFF. Here the CDR3 DNA reads TGTGCCAGCAGCCAAGGGGGACTAGCGGGAGATTACAATGAGCAGTTCTTC.

This chain connects TRBV2 to TRBJ2-7; 7 nucleotides agree with TRBD1. Germline CDR1 and CDR2: SNHLY and FYNNEI. Losses at the gene ends were 8 bases for V and 4 bases for J; bases not matched to a gene: 8. There are 13 residues in the CDR3. CDR3 coding DNA: TGTGCCAGCCTGAGACAGGGTATTTACGAGCAGTACTTC. Residues: CASLRQGIYEQYF.

This chain connects TRBV27 to TRBJ2-1; 12 bases map to TRBD2. This CDR3 contains 17 residues. V gave up 2 bases and J gave up 5 bases; unmatched junction bases: 7. Germline V gene data show CDR1 as MNHEY and CDR2 as SMNVEV (reference sequence). The CDR3 is CASSLTRLAGANNEQFF. As DNA, the CDR3 is TGTGCCAGCAGTTTAACACGACTAGCGGGAGCCAACAATGAGCAGTTCTTC.

The rearrangement uses TRBV25-1 and TRBJ2-7, with D maybe TRBD1 (6 bases). Between the trimmed V and J ends, which lost 3 bases and 4 bases, there was a span of 10 bases. Germline loops: CDR1 MGHDK, CDR2 SYGVNS. The CDR3 spans 13 residues. The CDR3 DNA sequence: TGTGCCAGCAGTGACTGGGACATTTACGAGCAGTACTTC. The encoded protein is CASSDWDIYEQYF.

The chain has TRBV9 and TRBJ2-5, with 8 bases identical to TRBD2. There are 15 residues in the CDR3. V was clipped by 4 bases and J by 5 bases; unmatched bases: 10. Germline assignment: CDR1 SGDLS and CDR2 YYNGEE. The CDR3 region has the DNA TGTGCCAGCAGCCCTGTTGGTAGCGGGATGGAGACCCAGTACTTC. Amino acid sequence: CASSPVGSGMETQYF.

The rearrangement uses TRBV6-1 and TRBJ2-5; 8 bases match TRBD1. After removal of 3 bases from V and 5 bases from J, the junction contained 5 bases not matched to a gene. The CDR3 sequence is 14 residues long. The germline V gene encodes CDR1 MNHNS and CDR2 SASEGT. The CDR3 reads CASSEDRVWETQYF. The CDR3 DNA sequence: TGTGCCAGCAGTGAGGACAGGGTTTGGGAGACCCAGTACTTC.

This clone appeared a few times. The CDR3 region has the DNA TGTGCCAGCAGTAGGGGTCCCGGTGAGCAGTTCTTC. Protein product: CASSRGPGEQFF. The chain uses TRBV6-5 and TRBJ2-1, with TRBD1 as a possible D gene (5 bases). This CDR3 comprises 12 residues. Trimming took off 5 bases at V and 9 bases at J, with 11 bases between the two ends. Looked up from germline, CDR1 is MNHEY and CDR2 is SVGAGI.

This chain joins TRBV28 and TRBJ2-3; 7 bases line up with TRBD2. The germline CDR1 and CDR2 sequences are MDHEN and SYDVKM. V lost 5 bases to trimming and J lost 6 bases; unmatched junction nucleotides: 17. The CDR3 spans 17 residues. The CDR3 nucleotides read TGTGCCAGCAGTCCCTTCGGGGCCGGGAGGTATCGGGATACGCAGTATTTT. Protein sequence: CASSPFGAGRYRDTQYF.